The sequence of this TCR beta chain was determined in a study of shared clonotypes between healthy human individuals. Regarding the study as a whole: A reduction in generation probabilities was seen for non-shared clonotypes relative to those shared by all four donors. Rarefaction indicated that sorted-subset sequencing remained incomplete although depth was large.

The CDR3 totals 14 residues. Trimming removed 4 bases at V and 6 bases at J, with 14 bases between. Germline V gene sequence: CDR1 SGHDN, CDR2 FVKESK. As regards this clone: The antigen is unknown.

Deep level was the assay's run setting. Only in-frame clones appear in the TCRdb table, and some are missing; sequencing was by immunoSEQ multiplex PCR. In the table there are roughly 530,000 clones, almost 97% of which are singletons. The chain has TRBV14 and TRBJ2-3; unclear D gene. The receptor's source is a woman in her 30s in good health. Sequencing was carried out using naive CD4+ T cells sorted from blood. Subset of the sample: CD45RA+ positively selected. The CDR3 DNA reads as TGTGCCAGCAGCCGAATTGTGGAACCCGATACGCAGTATTTT. It encodes CASSRIVEPDTQYF.